Sample share makes the clone carrying this T cell receptor (beta chain) medium-sized. The target antigen is unknown. Original data processing: TCRs per sample had a median of about 100,000 and ranged from roughly 20,000 to 690,600. TCRdb analysed the RACE reads with MiXCR anew, one entry per CDR3 protein. What appears here as the V and J calls and clone size reflects TCRdb's work, not the paper's. Found here are tens of thousands of distinct CDR3 sequences, over 9.5% of them singletons; the top ten hold 16%. The time point was: patch test 3, about 24 weeks after DPC sensitization. Treatment defined: therapeutic diphenylcyclopropenone sensitization with weekly scalp DPC. Total RNA was extracted from unfractionated whole blood. The data were obtained in a study of human T cells and chemical hapten exposure. Overall study: Variation in per-sample TCR yields came mainly from small pooled library volume differences.

General study points: Expanded TCR counts at PT1 were positively correlated with the patch test score.

This TCR was recovered from a woman aged 40 to 50 with alopecia areata. Some clones in this sample may be carry-over from other donors' samples. The sample in question was whole blood, obtained in connection with sensitization to the hapten diphenylcyclopropenone (DPC).

CDR3 loop: CASSYGETLGPMNTEAFF. The CDR3 DNA follows: TGTGCCAGCAGTTACGGGGAAACTCTAGGACCCATGAACACTGAAGCTTTCTTT. The chain links TRBV6-2 or TRBV6-3 to TRBJ1-1; D uncertain. Germline loops: CDR1 MNHEY, CDR2 SVGEGT. The CDR3 has 18 amino acids. The V gene lost 2 bases and the J gene lost 0 bases, with 19 bases spanning the gap.